A selection of T cell receptor beta chains follows, all from one sample in a study of OX40 agonist ivuxolimab in advanced cancers. TCRdb's copy holds only in-frame clones and misses some; the assay was immunoSEQ multiplex PCR. The sample holds over 45,000 clones, over 80% seen once. The material sequenced was CD4+ or CD8+ T cells sorted from blood, taken in a trial of the OX40 agonist ivuxolimab. These receptors all stem from an adult with an advanced solid tumor such as melanoma, head and neck, liver or kidney cancer. Both conserved end residues are part of each CDR3. D genes are given only for firm matches. Part of the rows lack a size; the others show once, few, many or a class for expanded clones.

cdr3_nt: TGCGCCAGCAGAACAGGAAACACCATATATTTT
cdr3_aa: CASRTGNTIYF
v_call: TRBV4-1
clone_size: -
d_call: -
cdr3_length: 11
j_call: TRBJ1-3

cdr3_nt: TGTGCCTGGAAAAGGGGCCTCCAGGGGATGTCTGGCTACACCTTC
cdr3_aa: CAWKRGLQGMSGYTF
v_call: TRBV30
clone_size: -
d_call: -
cdr3_length: 15
j_call: TRBJ1-2

cdr3_nt: TGTGCCAGTAGGACGGGACAGGTGGGCACTGAAGCTTTCTTT
cdr3_aa: CASRTGQVGTEAFF
v_call: TRBV6-6
clone_size: once
d_call: TRBD1
cdr3_length: 14
j_call: TRBJ1-1

cdr3_nt: TGTGCCAGCAGTTTGGCAACACTCACAGATACGCAGTATTTT
cdr3_aa: CASSLATLTDTQYF
v_call: TRBV28
clone_size: -
d_call: -
cdr3_length: 14
j_call: TRBJ2-3

cdr3_nt: TGCGCCAGCAGCCAACCAGCTCGGGCCCCGGCCCGGGGCTACACCTTC
cdr3_aa: CASSQPARAPARGYTF
v_call: TRBV4-1
clone_size: -
d_call: -
cdr3_length: 16
j_call: TRBJ1-2

cdr3_nt: TGTGCCAGCAGCTTAGTTAATGAGCAGTTCTTC
cdr3_aa: CASSLVNEQFF
v_call: TRBV7-2
clone_size: few
d_call: -
cdr3_length: 11
j_call: TRBJ2-1

cdr3_nt: TGTGCCAGCAGCTATATGACAGGGTACAAGTTCTTC
cdr3_aa: CASSYMTGYKFF
v_call: TRBV7-8
clone_size: -
d_call: TRBD1
cdr3_length: 12
j_call: TRBJ2-1

cdr3_nt: TGTGCCAGTAGTACGGACAGGGATGGTGAAGCTTTCTTT
cdr3_aa: CASSTDRDGEAFF
v_call: TRBV19
clone_size: -
d_call: TRBD1
cdr3_length: 13
j_call: TRBJ1-1

cdr3_nt: TGTGCCAGCAGGAGGGACAGCTATGGCTACACCTTC
cdr3_aa: CASRRDSYGYTF
v_call: TRBV25-1
clone_size: -
d_call: TRBD1
cdr3_length: 12
j_call: TRBJ1-2

cdr3_nt: TGTGCCAGTAGGAGCTCGACTAGCGGTAAGAGCACAGATACGCAGTATTTT
cdr3_aa: CASRSSTSGKSTDTQYF
v_call: TRBV19
clone_size: -
d_call: TRBD2
cdr3_length: 17
j_call: TRBJ2-3

cdr3_nt: TGTGCCAGCAGCTTCCCTACAGGGGGCCGAGGAAGGTACACTGAAGCTTTCTTT
cdr3_aa: CASSFPTGGRGRYTEAFF
v_call: TRBV7-2
clone_size: -
d_call: TRBD1
cdr3_length: 18
j_call: TRBJ1-1

cdr3_nt: TGCGCCAGCAGCTTGACAACTACTACGTATGGCTACACCTTC
cdr3_aa: CASSLTTTTYGYTF
v_call: TRBV5-1
clone_size: once
d_call: -
cdr3_length: 14
j_call: TRBJ1-2

cdr3_nt: TGTGCCAGCAGTTACCCGGGACAGGGGTCAGAGACCCAGTACTTC
cdr3_aa: CASSYPGQGSETQYF
v_call: TRBV6-5
clone_size: -
d_call: TRBD1
cdr3_length: 15
j_call: TRBJ2-5

cdr3_nt: TGTGCCAGCAGTTACTCGAAAGTTCGGGGGGATTCGCAGTACTTC
cdr3_aa: CASSYSKVRGDSQYF
v_call: TRBV6-5
clone_size: once
d_call: TRBD2
cdr3_length: 15
j_call: TRBJ2-7

cdr3_nt: TGTGCCAGTAGTCCTGGGACTAGCGGGGCTGGGTACGAGCAGTACTTC
cdr3_aa: CASSPGTSGAGYEQYF
v_call: TRBV19
clone_size: -
d_call: TRBD2
cdr3_length: 16
j_call: TRBJ2-7

cdr3_nt: TGTGCCAGCAGTGGCGCAACAGGAGCTTGGTCGCCCCAGCATTTT
cdr3_aa: CASSGATGAWSPQHF
v_call: TRBV2
clone_size: -
d_call: -
cdr3_length: 15
j_call: TRBJ1-5

cdr3_nt: TGTGCCAGCTCGCTACTCCAAGAGACCCAGTACTTC
cdr3_aa: CASSLLQETQYF
v_call: TRBV2
clone_size: -
d_call: -
cdr3_length: 12
j_call: TRBJ2-5

cdr3_nt: TGTGCCAGCAGCTTAGTCGGACAGGGGAACGCTGAAGCTTTCTTT
cdr3_aa: CASSLVGQGNAEAFF
v_call: TRBV7-9
clone_size: -
d_call: TRBD1
cdr3_length: 15
j_call: TRBJ1-1

cdr3_nt: TGTGCCAGTAGTATAGCAGGCAGAAGTTCAGCCAAAAACATTCAGTACTTC
cdr3_aa: CASSIAGRSSAKNIQYF
v_call: TRBV19
clone_size: -
d_call: -
cdr3_length: 17
j_call: TRBJ2-4

cdr3_nt: TGTGCCAGCAGCCGGGTGGTTTCTAGCACAGATACGCAGTATTTT
cdr3_aa: CASSRVVSSTDTQYF
v_call: TRBV11-2
clone_size: -
d_call: -
cdr3_length: 15
j_call: TRBJ2-3

cdr3_nt: TGTGCCAGCAGCCACCAACAGGGAACTAATGAAAAACTGTTTTTT
cdr3_aa: CASSHQQGTNEKLFF
v_call: TRBV2
clone_size: once
d_call: -
cdr3_length: 15
j_call: TRBJ1-4

cdr3_nt: TGTGCCAGCAGCCCCGGGACAGGGAAGTACTTC
cdr3_aa: CASSPGTGKYF
v_call: TRBV25-1
clone_size: once
d_call: TRBD1
cdr3_length: 11
j_call: TRBJ2-7